One sample yielded the 9 T cell receptor beta chains listed below, sequenced in a study of T cells expressing NK-cell markers (TCRdb year 2020). Preparation of the library involved 5' RACE. Sequencing was performed on an Illumina HiSeq 2000. TCRdb reprocessed the reads, reporting each CDR3 protein sequence once and no DNA. This sample's table lists 550,000 to 600,000 distinct CDR3 sequences. 3.5% to 4.5% of the sample is taken by the ten largest. The sequencing input was blood T cells: a sorted CD56 or NKG2C T cell subset, CD4+ or CD8+ T cells, or bulk PBMC T cells (not recorded which). The source of these receptors is a man in his late teens or twenties in good health. Donor details come from another sample of the same person, matched by shared clones.

This chain's CDR3 is CSAPRDSGNEQFF. V and J are TRBV20-1 and TRBJ2-1; TCRdb outputs TRBD2, but without DNA this stays unchecked. CDR1 and CDR2 (germline): DFQATT, SNEGSKA (reference sequence). The CDR3 has 13 amino acids.

The chain uses TRBV10-3 and TRBJ1-2; lacking DNA, the TRBD1 call made by TCRdb goes unchecked. Germline V gene data show CDR1 as ENHRY and CDR2 as SYGVKD. The CDR3 loop spans 15 amino acids. CDR3 amino acids: CAIRSLGQGNYGYTF.

The rearrangement joins TRBV20-1 to TRBJ1-2; TCRdb gives TRBD1 as the D gene, but with no DNA this cannot be confirmed. The CDR3 is made up of 16 amino acids. Germline loops: CDR1 DFQATT, CDR2 SNEGSKA (reference sequence). This chain's CDR3 is CSARDRAGGEYYGYTF.

The V and J genes are TRBV20-1 and TRBJ2-7; there is no DNA to check the TCRdb D call of TRBD1. The CDR3 is 11 residues long. Germline loops: CDR1 DFQATT, CDR2 SNEGSKA (reference sequence). The CDR3 is CSAPVRERQYF.

The rearrangement links TRBV12-3 or TRBV12-4 to TRBJ1-1. This CDR3 contains 12 residues. CDR3 sequence reads: CASSFLTTEAFF.

The rearrangement uses TRBV4-1 and TRBJ1-5. The germline V gene encodes CDR1 MGHRA and CDR2 YSYEKL. The CDR3 spans 13 residues. CDR3 protein: CASSRAGNQPQHF.

V is TRBV12-3 or TRBV12-4 and J is TRBJ2-5; with no DNA, the TCRdb D assignment of TRBD1 cannot be verified. The CDR3 extends over 16 amino acids. The CDR3 sequence is CASSLRGLGQGETQYF.

The rearrangement links TRBV6-5 to TRBJ2-7; absent DNA, TCRdb's TRBD2 call cannot be checked. The CDR3 has 18 amino acids. The germline V gene has CDR1 MNHEY and CDR2 SVGAGI. CDR3: CASSSGTSGSLTGYEQYF.

The chain uses TRBV6-2 or TRBV6-3 and TRBJ2-7. The CDR3 contains 11 residues. Looked up from germline, CDR1 is MNHEY and CDR2 is SVGEGT. The CDR3 sequence: CASLAAYEQYF.